These 16 T cell receptor beta chains came from one sample sequenced in a study of tumor-infiltrating lymphocytes in oesophageal squamous cell carcinoma. TCRdb ran MiXCR on the PCR reads and lists one entry per CDR3 protein. Of around 20,000 distinct CDR3 sequences in the sample, around 43% are singletons; the top ten hold roughly 14%. What was sequenced was normal esophageal tissue next to the tumor. These receptors all stem from a male donor with esophageal squamous cell carcinoma.

The chain joins TRBV24-1 to TRBJ2-1; TRBD1 aligns across 7 bases. The trim removed 9 bases at V and 10 bases at J, leaving 8 bases unmatched. CDR3 length: 12 amino acids. CDR1 is KGHDR and CDR2 is SFDVKD in the germline V gene. This CDR3 reads CATGTALLEQFF. CDR3 in DNA: TGTGCCACCGGGACAGCGTTATTAGAGCAGTTCTTC.

The chain recombines TRBV12-5 with TRBJ2-4, with 7 bases that match TRBD1. Matching the DNA end better, TRBJ2-1 makes the J call doubtful. The CDR3 has 15 residues. CDR1 is LGHNT and CDR2 is FRNRAP in the germline V gene. The CDR3 sequence: CASGFGTEYYNEQFF. CDR3 coding DNA: TGTGCTAGTGGTTTCGGGACAGAGTACTACAATGAGCAGTTCTTC.

This clonotype was found many times. This CDR3 reads CASSILGTGSYNEQFF. CDR3 sequence (DNA): TGTGCCAGTAGTATTCTTGGGACAGGGTCCTACAATGAGCAGTTCTTC. J is TRBJ2-1 and V is TRBV19; 9 bases fit TRBD1. J was trimmed by 1 base and V by 3 bases; bases with no gene match: 4. There are 16 residues in the CDR3. The V gene's germline CDR1 is LNHDA and CDR2 SQIVND (reference sequence).

The sample holds a few counts of this clonotype. The chain recombines TRBV7-3 with TRBJ2-1, with D possibly matching TRBD2 (7 bases). Trimming took 1 base from V and 5 from J, leaving 12 bases between them. The CDR3 is made up of 15 amino acids. CDR1 is SGHTA, CDR2 FQGTGA, per germline. The CDR3 DNA follows: TGTGCCAGCAGCTTAAGTCGGGGGGCCAACAATGAGCAGTTCTTC. Translated: CASSLSRGANNEQFF.

The J gene is TRBJ2-1, the V gene TRBV7-9; D is unclear. The V and J ends lost 3 bases and 9 bases respectively, with 15 bases between them. Germline V gives CDR1 SEHNR, CDR2 FQNEAQ (reference sequence). This CDR3 has 14 residues. The CDR3 is CASSLYNGPGEQFF. CDR3 sequence (DNA): TGTGCCAGCAGCTTGTATAATGGCCCCGGTGAGCAGTTCTTC. The whole variable domain, filled in from reference TRBV7-9 and TRBJ2-1, reads DTGVSQNPRHKITKRGQNVTFRCDPISEHNRLYWYRQTLGQGPEFLTYFQNEAQLEKSRLLSDRFSAERPKGSFSTLEIQRTEQGDSAMYLCASSLYNGPGEQFFGPGTRLTVL.

The genes are TRBV6-6 and TRBJ2-3, with TRBD1 matching 7 bases. The J call could be wrong; TRBJ2-1 is a better fit for the DNA end. This CDR3 is 14 amino acids long. Germline CDR1 and CDR2: MNHNY and SVGAGI (reference sequence). CDR3 sequence: CASSYRTGSYEQFF. Written as DNA, the CDR3 is TGTGCCAGCAGTTACCGGACAGGTTCCTACGAGCAGTTCTTC.

This clonotype was seen a handful of times. The J gene is TRBJ2-2, the V gene TRBV3-1; D remains ambiguous. The CDR3 sequence is 16 residues long. Germline V gene lookup returns CDR1 LGHDT and CDR2 YNNKEL (reference sequence). Deletions cut 1 base from V and 4 bases from J, with 13 bases between. CDR3 sequence: CASSQGTPPGTGELFF. The CDR3 nucleotides are TGTGCCAGCAGCCAAGGGACGCCACCGGGCACCGGGGAGCTGTTTTTT.

This clonotype showed up just a few times. The V gene is TRBV27, the J gene TRBJ2-7, with 8 bases identical to TRBD2. Germline CDR1 is MNHEY and CDR2 is SMNVEV (reference sequence). The CDR3 is 16 residues long. V lost 5 bases and J lost 7; bases outside the gene matches: 16. CDR3 amino acids: CASSPPLGLGDNEQYF. CDR3 sequence (DNA): TGTGCCAGCAGTCCTCCTCTGGGACTAGGGGACAATGAGCAGTACTTC.

This clonotype occurred many times. This sequence may be a read error, since a much larger clone differs from it by one base. This chain connects TRBV7-2 to TRBJ2-7, with a possible D match to TRBD1 (5 bases). The germline CDR1 and CDR2 sequences are SGHTA and FQGNSA. With 5 bases removed from V and 7 bases from J, the gap between germline ends came to 24 bases. This CDR3 region has 16 residues. CDR3 bases: TGTGCCAGCAGCCCTCAACAGGTTCTACACTACAATGAGCAGTACTTC. This codes for CASSPQQVLHYNEQYF.

A note on this clonotype: The junction does not match germline at one end; this may be a read error. The rearrangement joins TRBV24-1 to TRBJ2-2, with D possibly TRBD2 on 6 matching bases. The germline V gene has CDR1 KGHDR and CDR2 SFDVKD. This CDR3 region has 14 residues. CDR3 nucleotide sequence: TGTCCCACCAGTGCCTTGGGGGGCACCGGGGAGCTGTTTTTT. Protein sequence: CPTSALGGTGELFF.

This clonotype has more than one count but fewer than ten. CDR3 region: CAISGQNSYEQYF. In nucleotides, the CDR3 is TGTGCCATCTCAGGACAGAACTCCTACGAGCAGTACTTC. The chain uses TRBV6-6 and TRBJ2-7; possibly TRBD1 for D (6 bases). Germline CDR1 reads MNHNY; CDR2 reads SVGAGI (reference sequence). The CDR3 consists of 13 residues. Trimming left V 10 bases short and J 0 bases short, with 13 bases between.

This clonotype showed up many times. The CDR3 protein is CASSMGGNEQFF. Here the CDR3 DNA reads TGTGCCAGTAGTATGGGGGGCAATGAGCAGTTCTTC. This sequence joins TRBV19 and TRBJ2-1; weak D call: TRBD2 (6 bases). Deletions cut 3 bases from V and 6 bases from J, with 6 bases between. The CDR3 contains 12 residues. Germline V lookup: CDR1 LNHDA, CDR2 SQIVND (reference sequence).

By its share, this clonotype is medium-sized. The chain has TRBV7-6 and TRBJ1-6, with 8 bases matching TRBD1. Trimming took 1 base from V and 5 from J; bases not matched to a gene: 10. Germline V lookup: CDR1 SGHVS, CDR2 FNYEAQ. The CDR3 is 18 amino acids. CDR3 coding DNA: TGTGCCAGCAGCTTAGTCCCCCGGCGGACAGGGAATAATTCACCCCTCCACTTT. Amino acid sequence: CASSLVPRRTGNNSPLHF.

This chain uses TRBV12-3 or TRBV12-4 with TRBJ2-4; 7 bases are shared with TRBD2. The J call is uncertain, as TRBJ2-5 better fits the DNA end. The CDR3 runs to 14 residues. Here the CDR3 DNA reads TGTGCCAGCAGTGTCGGGGGGACCCAAGAGACCCAGTACTTC. Protein sequence: CASSVGGTQETQYF.

J is TRBJ2-5 and V is TRBV24-1, with D possibly being TRBD2 (6 bases). This CDR3 is 12 amino acids long. Germline V lookup: CDR1 KGHDR, CDR2 SFDVKD. V was shortened by 7 bases and J by 11 bases, with 16 bases between the two germline ends. CDR3 protein: CATSRVSGEQYF. Here the CDR3 DNA reads TGTGCCACCAGCCGGGTGTCGGGGGAGCAGTACTTC.

The gene calls are TRBV10-3 and TRBJ1-1; D possibly corresponds to TRBD1 (5 bases). The germline V and J ends were trimmed by 3 bases and 1 base, with 6 bases remaining between them. The CDR3 totals 13 residues. Germline V gene data show CDR1 as ENHRY and CDR2 as SYGVKD. CDR3 coding DNA: TGTGCCATCAGTGACGGGGGGAACACTGAAGCTTTCTTT. Translating gives CAISDGGNTEAFF.